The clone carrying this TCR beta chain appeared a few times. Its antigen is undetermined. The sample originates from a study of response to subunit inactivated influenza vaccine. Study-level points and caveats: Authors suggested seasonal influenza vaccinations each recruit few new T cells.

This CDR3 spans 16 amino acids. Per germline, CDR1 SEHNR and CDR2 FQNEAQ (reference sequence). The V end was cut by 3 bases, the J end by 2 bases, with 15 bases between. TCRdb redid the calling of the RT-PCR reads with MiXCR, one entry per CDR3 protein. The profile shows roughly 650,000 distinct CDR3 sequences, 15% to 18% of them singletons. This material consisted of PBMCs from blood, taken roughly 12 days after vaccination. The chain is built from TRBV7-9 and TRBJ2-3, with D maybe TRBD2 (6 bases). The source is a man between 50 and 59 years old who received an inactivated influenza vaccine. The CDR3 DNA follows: TGTGCCAGCAGCTTCTATTTGGGAGGACCCACAGATACGCAGTATTTT. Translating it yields CASSFYLGGPTDTQYF.